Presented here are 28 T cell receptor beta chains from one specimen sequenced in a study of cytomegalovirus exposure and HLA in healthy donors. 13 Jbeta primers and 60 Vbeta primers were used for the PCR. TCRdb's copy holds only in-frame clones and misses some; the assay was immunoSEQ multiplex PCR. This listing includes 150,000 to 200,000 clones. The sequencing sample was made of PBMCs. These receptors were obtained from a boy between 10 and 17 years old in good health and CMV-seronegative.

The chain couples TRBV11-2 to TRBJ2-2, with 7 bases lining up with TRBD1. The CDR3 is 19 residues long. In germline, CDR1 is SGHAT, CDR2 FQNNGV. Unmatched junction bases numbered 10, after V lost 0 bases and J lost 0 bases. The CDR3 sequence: CASSLDWSVGQPNTGELFF. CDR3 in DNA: TGTGCCAGCAGCTTAGATTGGTCCGTGGGACAGCCGAACACCGGGGAGCTGTTTTTT.

CDR3 amino acids: CASSFRSGGSTDTQYF. The CDR3 DNA reads TGTGCCAGCAGCTTCAGAAGCGGGGGCAGTACAGATACGCAGTATTTT. The V call is TRBV5-4, the J call TRBJ2-3, with TRBD2 identical over 8 bases. The CDR3 has 16 amino acids. With V trimmed by 2 bases and J by 3 bases, 8 bases remained unmatched. CDR1 and CDR2 from the germline V gene are SGHNT and YYREEE (reference sequence).

The CDR3 reads CASSSGDYGYTF. For the CDR3, the DNA is TGTGCCAGCAGTTCCGGGGACTATGGCTACACCTTC. The chain recombines TRBV27 with TRBJ1-2; D is ambiguous. The ends were cut back, 4 bases at V and 3 bases at J, with 6 bases in the middle. Germline V lookup: CDR1 MNHEY, CDR2 SMNVEV (reference sequence). CDR3 length: 12 residues.

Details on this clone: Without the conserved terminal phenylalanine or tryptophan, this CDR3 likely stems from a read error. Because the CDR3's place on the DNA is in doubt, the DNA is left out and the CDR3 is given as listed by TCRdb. This CDR3 is CTSSHGDRAYEQYL. This chain connects TRBV1 to TRBJ2-7; TRBD1, as called in the table, went unchecked against the DNA. TRBV1 is a recognized pseudogene. The CDR3 spans 14 residues, counting both ends.

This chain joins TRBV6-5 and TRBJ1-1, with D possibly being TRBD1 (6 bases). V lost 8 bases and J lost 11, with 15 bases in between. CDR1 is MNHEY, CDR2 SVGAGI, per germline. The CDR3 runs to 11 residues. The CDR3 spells CASGRQASAFF. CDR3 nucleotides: TGTGCCAGCGGTAGACAGGCGTCGGCTTTCTTT.

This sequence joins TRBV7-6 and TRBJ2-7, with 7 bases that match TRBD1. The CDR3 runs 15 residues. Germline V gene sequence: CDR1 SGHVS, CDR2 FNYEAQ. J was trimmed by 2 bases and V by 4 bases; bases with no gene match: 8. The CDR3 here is CASSSSPGQTYEQYF. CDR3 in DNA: TGTGCCAGCAGCTCCTCCCCGGGACAGACCTACGAGCAGTACTTC.

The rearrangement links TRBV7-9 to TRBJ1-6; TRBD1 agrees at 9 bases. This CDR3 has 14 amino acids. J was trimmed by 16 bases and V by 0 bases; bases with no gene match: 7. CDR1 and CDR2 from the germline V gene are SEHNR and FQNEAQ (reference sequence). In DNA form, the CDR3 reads TGTGCCAGCAGCTTAGCAGATGTGACAGGGGGACTCCACTTT. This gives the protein CASSLADVTGGLHF.

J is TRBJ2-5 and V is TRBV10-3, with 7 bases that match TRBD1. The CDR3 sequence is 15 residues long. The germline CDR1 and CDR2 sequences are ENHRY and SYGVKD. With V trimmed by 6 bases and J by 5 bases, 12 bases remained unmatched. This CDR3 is CAISSGVARGETQYF. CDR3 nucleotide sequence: TGTGCCATCAGCAGTGGAGTTGCCAGGGGGGAGACCCAGTACTTC.

This CDR3 reads CARSVDRDRDYEQYF. The CDR3 coding sequence is TGTGCCAGAAGCGTTGACAGGGACAGAGATTACGAGCAGTACTTC. V usage is TRBV5-3 and J usage is TRBJ2-7; 7 bases align to TRBD1. TRBV5-3 is flagged as an ORF with uncertain function. The CDR3 is 15 amino acids. V dropped 4 bases and J dropped 4; count of bases not matched to a gene: 11.

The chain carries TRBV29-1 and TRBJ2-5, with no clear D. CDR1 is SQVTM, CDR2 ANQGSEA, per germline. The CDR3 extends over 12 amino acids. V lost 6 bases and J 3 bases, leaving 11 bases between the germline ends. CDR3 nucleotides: TGCAGCGTGCTTGTAAGCGAAGAGACCCAGTACTTC. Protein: CSVLVSEETQYF.

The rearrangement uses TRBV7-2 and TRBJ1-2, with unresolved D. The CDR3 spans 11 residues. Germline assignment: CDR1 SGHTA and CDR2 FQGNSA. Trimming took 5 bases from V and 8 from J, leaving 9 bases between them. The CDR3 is CASSRTGGYTF. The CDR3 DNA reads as TGTGCCAGCAGCCGCACGGGGGGCTACACCTTC.

The CDR3 DNA reads TGTGCCAGCAGGGGCAGGGGGGAAACCGGGGAGCTGTTTTTT. This encodes CASRGRGETGELFF. V is TRBV2 and J is TRBJ2-2; a possible D gene is TRBD1 (7 bases). CDR1 SNHLY and CDR2 FYNNEI come from the germline V gene. Trimming cost V 6 bases and J 5 bases, with 13 bases left between them. CDR3 length: 14 amino acids. The full variable domain, with the rest looked up from reference TRBV2 and TRBJ2-2, is EPEVTQTPSHQVTQMGQEVILRCVPISNHLYFYWYRQILGQKVEFLVSFYNNEISEKSEIFDDQFSVERPDGSNFTLKIRSTKLEDSAMYFCASRGRGETGELFFGEGSRLTVL.

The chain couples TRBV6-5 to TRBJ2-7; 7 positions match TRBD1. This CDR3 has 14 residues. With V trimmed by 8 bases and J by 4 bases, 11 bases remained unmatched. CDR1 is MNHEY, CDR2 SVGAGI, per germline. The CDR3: CASAYRDREYEQYF. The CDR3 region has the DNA TGTGCCAGCGCCTACCGGGACAGAGAATACGAGCAGTACTTC.

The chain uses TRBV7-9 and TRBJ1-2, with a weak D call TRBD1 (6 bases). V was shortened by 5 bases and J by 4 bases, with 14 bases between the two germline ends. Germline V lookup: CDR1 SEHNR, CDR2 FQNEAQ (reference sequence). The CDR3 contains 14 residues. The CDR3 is CASSPSQGSYGYTF. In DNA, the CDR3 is TGTGCCAGCAGCCCATCCCAGGGGAGCTATGGCTACACCTTC.

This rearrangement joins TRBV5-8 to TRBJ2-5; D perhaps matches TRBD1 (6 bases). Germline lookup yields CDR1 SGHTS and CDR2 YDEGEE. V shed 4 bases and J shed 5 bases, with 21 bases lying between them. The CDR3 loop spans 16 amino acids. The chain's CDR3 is CASSPGQTGGMETQYF. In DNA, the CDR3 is TGTGCCAGCAGCCCTGGACAGACCGGAGGTATGGAGACCCAGTACTTC.

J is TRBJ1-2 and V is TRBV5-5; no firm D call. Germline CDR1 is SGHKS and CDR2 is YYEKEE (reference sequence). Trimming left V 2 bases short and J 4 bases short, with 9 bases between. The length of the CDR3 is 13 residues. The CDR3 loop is CASSLDGVYGYTF. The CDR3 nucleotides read TGTGCCAGCAGCTTAGACGGGGTCTATGGCTACACCTTC. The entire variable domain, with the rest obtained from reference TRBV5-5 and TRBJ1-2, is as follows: DAGVTQSPTHLIKTRGQQVTLRCSPISGHKSVSWYQQVLGQGPQFIFQYYEKEERGRGNFPDRFSARQFPNYSSELNVNALLLGDSALYLCASSLDGVYGYTFGSGTRLTVV.

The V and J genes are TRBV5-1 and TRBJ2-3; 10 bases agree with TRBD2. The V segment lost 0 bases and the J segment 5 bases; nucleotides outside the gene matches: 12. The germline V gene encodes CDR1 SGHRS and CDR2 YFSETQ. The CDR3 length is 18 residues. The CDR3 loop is CASSLGIAGGLKGDTQYF. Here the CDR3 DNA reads TGCGCCAGCAGCTTGGGAATAGCGGGGGGCCTTAAGGGAGATACGCAGTATTTT.

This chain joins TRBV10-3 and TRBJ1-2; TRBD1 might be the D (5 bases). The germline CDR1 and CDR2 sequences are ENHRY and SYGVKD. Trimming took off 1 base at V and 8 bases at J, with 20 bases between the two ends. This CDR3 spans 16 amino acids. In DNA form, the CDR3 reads TGTGCCATCAGTGAGTTCGCCGGACAAAGCCCCTGGGGCTACACCTTC. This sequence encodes CAISEFAGQSPWGYTF.

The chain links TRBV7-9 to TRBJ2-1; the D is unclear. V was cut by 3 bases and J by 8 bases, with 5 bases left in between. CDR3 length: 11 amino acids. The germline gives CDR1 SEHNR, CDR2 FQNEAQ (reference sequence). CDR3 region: CASSFSDEQFF. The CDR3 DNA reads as TGTGCCAGCAGCTTCAGCGATGAGCAGTTCTTC.

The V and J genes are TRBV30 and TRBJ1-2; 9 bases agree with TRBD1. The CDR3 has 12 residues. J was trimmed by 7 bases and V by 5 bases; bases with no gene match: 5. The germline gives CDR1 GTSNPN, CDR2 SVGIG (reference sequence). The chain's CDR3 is CAWLQGAFGYTF. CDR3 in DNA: TGTGCCTGGCTACAGGGGGCCTTTGGCTACACCTTC. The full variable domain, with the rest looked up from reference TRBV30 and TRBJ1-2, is SQTIHQWPATLVQPVGSPLSLECTVEGTSNPNLYWYRQAAGRGLQLLFYSVGIGQISSEVPQNLSASRPQDRQFILSSKKLLLSDSGFYLCAWLQGAFGYTFGSGTRLTVV.

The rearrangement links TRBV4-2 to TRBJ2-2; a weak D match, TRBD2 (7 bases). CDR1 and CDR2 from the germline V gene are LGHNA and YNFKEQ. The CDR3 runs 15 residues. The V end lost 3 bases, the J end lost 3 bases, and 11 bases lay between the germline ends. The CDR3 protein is CASSHTGGHTGELFF. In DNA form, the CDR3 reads TGTGCCAGCAGCCACACGGGGGGCCACACCGGGGAGCTGTTTTTT.

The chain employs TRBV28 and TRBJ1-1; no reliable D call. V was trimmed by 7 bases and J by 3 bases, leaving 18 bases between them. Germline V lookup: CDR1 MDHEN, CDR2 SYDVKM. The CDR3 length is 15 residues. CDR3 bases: TGTGCCAGCACCCCCTCGAGCTGGTCCGACACTGAAGCTTTCTTT. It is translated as CASTPSSWSDTEAFF.

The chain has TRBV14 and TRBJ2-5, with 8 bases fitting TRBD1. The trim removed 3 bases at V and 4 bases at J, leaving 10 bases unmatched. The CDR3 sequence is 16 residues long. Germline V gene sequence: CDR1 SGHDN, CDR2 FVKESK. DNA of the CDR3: TGTGCCAGCAGCCAGCTTCTGGGGACAGGTGGAGAGACCCAGTACTTC. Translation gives CASSQLLGTGGETQYF.

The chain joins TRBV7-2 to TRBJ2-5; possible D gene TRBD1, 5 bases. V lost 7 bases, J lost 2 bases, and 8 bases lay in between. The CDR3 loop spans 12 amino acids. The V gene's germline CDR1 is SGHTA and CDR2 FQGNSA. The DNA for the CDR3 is TGTGCCAGCAACGACAGACAAGAGACCCAGTACTTC. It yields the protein CASNDRQETQYF.

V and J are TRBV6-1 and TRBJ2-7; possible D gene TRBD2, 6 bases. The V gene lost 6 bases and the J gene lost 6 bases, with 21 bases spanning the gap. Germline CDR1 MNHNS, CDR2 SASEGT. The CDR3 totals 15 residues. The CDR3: CASRGGVGVSVEQYF. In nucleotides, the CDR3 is TGTGCCAGCAGGGGAGGTGTCGGGGTATCGGTCGAGCAGTACTTC.

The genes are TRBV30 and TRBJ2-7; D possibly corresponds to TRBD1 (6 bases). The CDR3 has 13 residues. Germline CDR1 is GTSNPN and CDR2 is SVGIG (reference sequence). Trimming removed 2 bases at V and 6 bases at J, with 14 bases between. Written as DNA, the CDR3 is TGTGCCTGGAGTTTTACAGGGTCTGGCGAGCAGTACTTC. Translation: CAWSFTGSGEQYF.

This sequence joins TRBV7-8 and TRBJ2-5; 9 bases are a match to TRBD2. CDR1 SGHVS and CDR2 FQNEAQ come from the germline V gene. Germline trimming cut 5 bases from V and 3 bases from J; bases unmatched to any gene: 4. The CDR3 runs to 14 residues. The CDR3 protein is CASSPGLAKETQYF. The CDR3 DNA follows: TGTGCCAGCAGCCCGGGACTAGCCAAAGAGACCCAGTACTTC.

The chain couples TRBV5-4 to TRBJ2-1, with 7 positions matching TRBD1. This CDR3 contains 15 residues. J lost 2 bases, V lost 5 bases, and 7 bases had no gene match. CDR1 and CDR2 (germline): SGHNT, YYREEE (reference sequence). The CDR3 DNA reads TGTGCCAGCAGTCTACCCGGGACAGCCTACAATGAGCAGTTCTTC. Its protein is CASSLPGTAYNEQFF.